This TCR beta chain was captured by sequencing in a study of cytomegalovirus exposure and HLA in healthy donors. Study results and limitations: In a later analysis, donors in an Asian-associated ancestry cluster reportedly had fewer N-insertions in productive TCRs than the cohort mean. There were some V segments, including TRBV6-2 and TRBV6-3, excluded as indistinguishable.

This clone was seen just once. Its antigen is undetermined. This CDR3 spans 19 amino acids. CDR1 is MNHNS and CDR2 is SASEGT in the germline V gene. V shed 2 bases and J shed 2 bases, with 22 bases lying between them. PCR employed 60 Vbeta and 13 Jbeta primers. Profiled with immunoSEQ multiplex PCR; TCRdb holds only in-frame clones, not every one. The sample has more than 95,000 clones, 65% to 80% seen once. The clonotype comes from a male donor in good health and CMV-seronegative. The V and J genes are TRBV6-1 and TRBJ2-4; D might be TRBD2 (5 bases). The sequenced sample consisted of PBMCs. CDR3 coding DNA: TGTGCCAGCAGTGAACTCCTCCCTCGGGGTGCCGGGCCCAAAAACATTCAGTACTTC. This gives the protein CASSELLPRGAGPKNIQYF.